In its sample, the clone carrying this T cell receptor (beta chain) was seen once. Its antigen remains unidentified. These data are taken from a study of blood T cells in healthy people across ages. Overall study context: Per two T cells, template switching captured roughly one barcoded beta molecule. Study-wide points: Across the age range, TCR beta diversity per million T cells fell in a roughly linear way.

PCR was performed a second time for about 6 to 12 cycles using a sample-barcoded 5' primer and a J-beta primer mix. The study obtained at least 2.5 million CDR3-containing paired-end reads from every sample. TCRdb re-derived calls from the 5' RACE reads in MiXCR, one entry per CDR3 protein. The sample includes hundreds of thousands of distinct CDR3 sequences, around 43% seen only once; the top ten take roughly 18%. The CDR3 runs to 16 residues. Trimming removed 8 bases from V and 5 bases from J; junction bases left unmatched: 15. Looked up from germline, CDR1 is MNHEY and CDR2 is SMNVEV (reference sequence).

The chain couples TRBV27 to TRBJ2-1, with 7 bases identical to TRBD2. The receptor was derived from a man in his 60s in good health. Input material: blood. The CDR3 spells CASLVAGGEAHNEQFF. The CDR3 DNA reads TGTGCCAGCCTAGTAGCTGGGGGGGAGGCCCACAATGAGCAGTTCTTC.